The T cell receptor (beta chain) described here comes from a study of shared clonotypes between healthy human individuals. Background on the study: Per-donor plates numbered three CD4 naive, three CD4 memory, two CD8 naive and one CD8 memory.

General study results and limits: A handful of donors had roughly 5% of their naive CD4 clonotypes in common. Shared clonotypes across all four donors exceeded non-shared ones in generation probability.

About this clone: The antigen is undetermined.

The CDR3 extends over 15 amino acids. Repertoires were generated with immunoSEQ multiplex PCR, while TCRdb's copy carries only in-frame clones and drops some. This table holds millions of clones, 85% to 95% found once. The source of this sequence is a man aged 18 to 29 in good health. Sequencing was performed on naive CD4+ T cells sorted from blood. Stated subset: CD45RA+ positively selected. The chain combines TRBV21-1 with TRBJ1-1; the table names TRBD1, a call not compared with the DNA. TRBV21-1 is termed a pseudogene. The CDR3 region has the DNA TGTGCCAGCAGCAATAGAGGGGACAGCGGCTTTGAAGCTTTCTTT. It translates to CASSNRGDSGFEAFF.